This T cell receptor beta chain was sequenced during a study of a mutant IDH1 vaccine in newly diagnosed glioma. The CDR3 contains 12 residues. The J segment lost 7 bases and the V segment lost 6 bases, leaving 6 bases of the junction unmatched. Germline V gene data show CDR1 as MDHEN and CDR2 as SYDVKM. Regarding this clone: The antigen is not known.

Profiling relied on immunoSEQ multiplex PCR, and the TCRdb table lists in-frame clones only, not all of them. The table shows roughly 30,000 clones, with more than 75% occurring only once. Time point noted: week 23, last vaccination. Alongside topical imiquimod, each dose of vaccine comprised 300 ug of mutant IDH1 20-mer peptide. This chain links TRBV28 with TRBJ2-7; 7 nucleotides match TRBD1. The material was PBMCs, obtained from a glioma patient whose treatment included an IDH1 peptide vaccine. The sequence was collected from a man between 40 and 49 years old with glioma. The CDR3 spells CASRPTGVEQYF. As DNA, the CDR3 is TGTGCCAGCAGACCCACAGGGGTTGAGCAGTACTTC.